This T cell receptor (beta chain) was captured by sequencing in a study of T cell responses to AZD1222 COVID-19 vaccine. Study findings and constraints: Donors were largely white British and mainly female; clonal diversity was possibly underestimated. CD4 TCRs linked to vaccination spanned spike, dominating at 160-218 and 743-854. Spike-specific TCR depth and breadth grew after two AZD1222 doses.

Clones were read by immunoSEQ multiplex PCR, and TCRdb kept only the in-frame ones, dropping some. The table lists about 97,000 clones, 70% to 90% of them singletons. V gave up 4 bases and J gave up 2 bases, with 8 bases separating them. The V gene's germline CDR1 is KGHSH and CDR2 LQKENI. The CDR3 totals 13 residues. Worth noting for this clone: The antigen is undetermined.

The V call is TRBV18, the J call TRBJ1-1; D gene uncertain. Sequenced here: peripheral blood, sampled on day 0 of AZD1222 vaccination. The receptor comes from an adult in good health. CDR3 loop: CASSLILNTEAFF. CDR3 in DNA: TGTGCCAGCTCACTAATATTAAACACTGAAGCTTTCTTT. The full variable domain, with the rest looked up from reference TRBV18 and TRBJ1-1, is NAGVMQNPRHLVRRRGQEARLRCSPMKGHSHVYWYRQLPEEGLKFMVYLQKENIIDESGMPKERFSAEFPKEGPSILRIQQVVRGDSAAYFCASSLILNTEAFFGQGTRLTVV.